These 22 T cell receptor beta chains were all obtained from the same sample, sequenced in a study of blood T cell repertoires in COVID-19 (dated by TCRdb to the early 2020s). Library preparation employed the immunoSEQ multiplex PCR assay. In TCRdb, the immuneACCESS table is reduced to in-frame sequences with V and J assigned. These tables do not hold every clone; where another copy was compared, an unresolved V gene accounts for under half, and the others remain unexplained. Across this sample there are 210,000 or so clones, with 80% to 85% seen only once. The ten biggest clones cover more than 8.5% of the sample. What was sequenced was PBMCs or T cells enriched from blood (not recorded which). These receptors all stem from a woman between 50 and 59 years old with acute COVID-19.

About this clone itself: At the DNA level, this CDR3 is encoded by other sequences in the same sample as well. CDR3 DNA sequence: TGTGCCAGCAGCGTAGGACAGGGGGGCACAGATACGCAGTATTTT. It encodes CASSVGQGGTDTQYF. The chain links TRBV9 to TRBJ2-3; TRBD1 matches at 9 bases. The CDR3 extends over 15 amino acids. V lost 0 bases and J lost 1; bases outside the gene matches: 0. From germline, CDR1 is SGDLS and CDR2 YYNGEE.

J is TRBJ1-6 and V is TRBV6-2 or TRBV6-3; D is unclear. The CDR3 runs 17 residues. V gave up 0 bases and J gave up 0 bases, with 9 bases separating them. Germline assignment: CDR1 MNHEY and CDR2 SVGEGT. The CDR3: CASSYSPFSSYNSPLHF. For the CDR3, the DNA is TGTGCCAGCAGTTACTCCCCGTTCAGCTCCTATAATTCACCCCTCCACTTT.

This sequence joins TRBV15 and TRBJ2-3, with TRBD2 matching over 11 bases. With 1 base clipped from V and 0 bases from J, the junction kept 3 bases outside the gene matches. The CDR3 loop spans 17 amino acids. Germline CDR1 LNHNV, CDR2 YYDKDF (reference sequence). The CDR3 sequence is CATSRGGTSGSTDTQYF. In DNA, the CDR3 is TGTGCCACCAGCAGAGGGGGGACTAGCGGCAGCACAGATACGCAGTATTTT.

The genes are TRBV7-9 and TRBJ1-6; D is unresolved. This CDR3 spans 12 amino acids. V was trimmed by 2 bases and J by 7 bases, leaving 3 bases between them. CDR1 and CDR2 from the germline V gene are SEHNR and FQNEAQ (reference sequence). In DNA form, the CDR3 reads TGTGCCAGCAGCTTAATAAATTCACCCCTCCACTTT. Protein sequence: CASSLINSPLHF.

This chain uses TRBV7-9 with TRBJ1-2, with D perhaps TRBD1 (6 bases). Germline-derived CDR1 and CDR2 are SEHNR and FQNEAQ (reference sequence). Trimming took off 5 bases at V and 7 bases at J, with 17 bases between the two ends. This CDR3 region has 14 residues. The CDR3 reads CASSVEQGAGGYTF. CDR3 DNA sequence: TGTGCCAGCAGCGTCGAACAGGGCGCGGGTGGCTACACCTTC.

The chain couples TRBV6-2 or TRBV6-3 to TRBJ2-1; D gene ambiguous. The germline gives CDR1 MNHEY, CDR2 SVGEGT. Trimming removed 0 bases at V and 9 bases at J, with 9 bases between. CDR3 length: 13 residues. CDR3 amino acids: CASSYSLGSEQFF. CDR3 nucleotide sequence: TGTGCCAGCAGTTACTCGTTGGGCTCTGAGCAGTTCTTC.

The sample holds a few counts of this clone. The CDR3, as DNA: TGTGCCAGCAGCCAAGAAGTGTGGAGCTACGAGCAGTACTTC. Residues: CASSQEVWSYEQYF. V is TRBV3-1 (or the pseudogene TRBV3-2) and J is TRBJ2-7; no clear D. V was cut by 0 bases and J by 3 bases, with 9 bases left in between. The CDR3 has 14 amino acids. Germline CDR1 is LGHDT and CDR2 is YNNKEL (reference sequence).

This clone was seen a handful of times. V and J are TRBV7-2 and TRBJ2-2; D unresolved. Germline V gives CDR1 SGHTA, CDR2 FQGNSA. The CDR3 covers 13 residues. Deletions cut 4 bases from V and 7 bases from J, with 10 bases between. The CDR3 DNA follows: TGTGCCAGCAGCTCGCCTCCGAGCGGGGAGCTGTTTTTT. It specifies CASSSPPSGELFF.

This chain connects TRBV7-9 to TRBJ1-5, with 11 bases that match TRBD1. The trim removed 5 bases at V and 1 base at J, leaving 7 bases unmatched. This CDR3 contains 17 residues. From germline, CDR1 is SEHNR and CDR2 FQNEAQ (reference sequence). The CDR3 bases are TGTGCCAGCAGCACCGGGACAGGGGGTAGGAGCAATCAGCCCCAGCATTTT. Translating gives CASSTGTGGRSNQPQHF.

This chain joins TRBV28 and TRBJ2-5, with D possibly matching TRBD2 (7 bases). This CDR3 is 14 amino acids long. V shed 3 bases and J shed 3 bases, with 11 bases lying between them. CDR1 and CDR2 (germline): MDHEN, SYDVKM. The CDR3 is CASSLGGREETQYF. CDR3 in DNA: TGTGCCAGCAGTTTGGGGGGGCGGGAAGAGACCCAGTACTTC.

V gene TRBV2 combines with J gene TRBJ1-4, with D uncertain. The V and J ends lost 5 bases and 0 bases respectively, with 10 bases between them. The CDR3 extends over 15 amino acids. CDR1 and CDR2 (germline): SNHLY, FYNNEI. CDR3 nucleotides: TGTGCCAGCAGTCAACTGACTGCAACTAATGAAAAACTGTTTTTT. It codes for CASSQLTATNEKLFF.

The V and J genes are TRBV2 and TRBJ1-4; D perhaps matches TRBD1 (5 bases). CDR1 and CDR2 from the germline V gene are SNHLY and FYNNEI. CDR3 length equals 14 residues. The ends were cut back, 7 bases at V and 0 bases at J, with 9 bases in the middle. The CDR3 DNA sequence: TGTGCCAGCAACCAACAGGCAACTAATGAAAAACTGTTTTTT. This encodes CASNQQATNEKLFF.

This clone was seen a few times. The chain has TRBV18 and TRBJ2-1; 10 nucleotides match TRBD2. With 1 base clipped from V and 4 bases from J, the junction kept 4 bases outside the gene matches. The germline V gene has CDR1 KGHSH and CDR2 LQKENI. The CDR3 consists of 16 residues. CDR3 in DNA: TGTGCCAGCTCACCACGGGTTAGCGGGGGGTACAATGAGCAGTTCTTC. This gives the protein CASSPRVSGGYNEQFF.

This clone was found a few times. The CDR3 nucleotides are TGTGCCAGCACTCCAGGGCAGGCGAACACCGGGGAGCTGTTTTTT. Amino acid sequence: CASTPGQANTGELFF. The chain has TRBV7-2 and TRBJ2-2; D possibly corresponds to TRBD1 (5 bases). CDR1 is SGHTA and CDR2 is FQGNSA in the germline V gene. This CDR3 spans 15 amino acids. Trimming shortened V by 7 bases and J by 0 bases, and 12 bases separated the two germline ends.

The chain combines TRBV30 with TRBJ2-2; tentatively, D is TRBD1 (6 bases). CDR1 GTSNPN and CDR2 SVGIG come from the germline V gene (reference sequence). There are 16 residues in the CDR3. Trimming removed 4 bases from V and 0 bases from J, with 15 bases in between. CDR3 protein: CAWIKQGIANTGELFF. DNA for the CDR3: TGTGCCTGGATTAAGCAGGGGATCGCGAACACCGGGGAGCTGTTTTTT.

V gene TRBV6-2 or TRBV6-3 combines with J gene TRBJ1-2, with 7 bases identical to TRBD1. The V gene end was trimmed by 5 bases and the J gene end by 1 base; junction bases not matched to a gene: 22. Germline V lookup: CDR1 MNHEY, CDR2 SVGEGT. The CDR3 has 20 amino acids. CDR3 DNA sequence: TGTGCCAGCAGTACCCCTGTCAGGGGGGCGAGGCCCGCTTTTAACTATGGCTACACCTTC. Amino acid sequence: CASSTPVRGARPAFNYGYTF.

The chain couples TRBV7-2 to TRBJ2-1, with 12 nucleotides matching TRBD2. The germline V gene has CDR1 SGHTA and CDR2 FQGNSA. The CDR3 sequence is 15 residues long. V shed 5 bases, J shed 5 bases, and the junction held 4 bases outside the gene matches. The CDR3 DNA reads TGTGCCAGCAGCGTAGGACTAGCGGGAAACAATGAGCAGTTCTTC. Translated: CASSVGLAGNNEQFF.

The rearrangement uses TRBV6-2 or TRBV6-3 and TRBJ2-7; D possibly corresponds to TRBD2 (6 bases). V lost 2 bases and J 7 bases, leaving 15 bases between the germline ends. The germline V gene has CDR1 MNHEY and CDR2 SVGEGT. The CDR3 spans 14 residues. DNA of the CDR3: TGTGCCAGCAGTTACAAGGCTAGCGTCTGGGAGCAGTACTTC. It translates to CASSYKASVWEQYF.

V and J are TRBV5-1 and TRBJ2-7; 11 bases are a match to TRBD1. Germline loops: CDR1 SGHRS, CDR2 YFSETQ. The CDR3 contains 14 residues. With V trimmed by 3 bases and J by 6 bases, 5 bases remained unmatched. The DNA of the CDR3 is TGCGCCAGCAGCTGGACAGGGGGCTATGGCGAGCAGTACTTC. This sequence encodes CASSWTGGYGEQYF. The full variable domain, in which reference TRBV5-1 and TRBJ2-7 provide the parts outside the CDR3, is KAGVTQTPRYLIKTRGQQVTLSCSPISGHRSVSWYQQTPGQGLQFLFEYFSETQRNKGNFPGRFSGRQFSNSRSEMNVSTLELGDSALYLCASSWTGGYGEQYFGPGTRLTVT.

The chain combines TRBV5-1 with TRBJ2-3, with D tentatively TRBD2 (6 bases). V lost 0 bases to trimming and J lost 3 bases, with 11 bases between them. The CDR3 covers 15 residues. Germline CDR1 is SGHRS and CDR2 is YFSETQ. Written as DNA, the CDR3 is TGCGCCAGCAGCTTGGAGGGCCGGGGGACAGATACGCAGTATTTT. Protein product: CASSLEGRGTDTQYF.

The CDR3: CASSSSTGVYSGANVLTF. CDR3 nucleotide sequence: TGTGCCAGCAGTTCATCGACAGGGGTCTACTCTGGGGCCAACGTCCTGACTTTC. The chain couples TRBV28 to TRBJ2-6; 8 bases agree with TRBD1. The junction had 8 bases not matched to a gene; V was cut back by 4 bases and J by 0 bases. Germline-derived CDR1 and CDR2 are MDHEN and SYDVKM. The CDR3 covers 18 residues.

The rearrangement joins TRBV7-2 to TRBJ2-3; D possibly corresponds to TRBD2 (6 bases). The CDR3 spans 13 residues. V gave up 2 bases and J gave up 5 bases, with 8 bases separating them. In germline, CDR1 is SGHTA, CDR2 FQGNSA. CDR3 DNA sequence: TGTGCCAGCAGCTTATCCGGGGGAGATACGCAGTATTTT. Amino acids: CASSLSGGDTQYF. Full variable domain (missing parts from reference TRBV7-2 and TRBJ2-3): GAGVSQSPSNKVTEKGKDVELRCDPISGHTALYWYRQSLGQGLEFLIYFQGNSAPDKSGLPSDRFSAERTGGSVSTLTIQRTQQEDSAVYLCASSLSGGDTQYFGPGTRLTVL.